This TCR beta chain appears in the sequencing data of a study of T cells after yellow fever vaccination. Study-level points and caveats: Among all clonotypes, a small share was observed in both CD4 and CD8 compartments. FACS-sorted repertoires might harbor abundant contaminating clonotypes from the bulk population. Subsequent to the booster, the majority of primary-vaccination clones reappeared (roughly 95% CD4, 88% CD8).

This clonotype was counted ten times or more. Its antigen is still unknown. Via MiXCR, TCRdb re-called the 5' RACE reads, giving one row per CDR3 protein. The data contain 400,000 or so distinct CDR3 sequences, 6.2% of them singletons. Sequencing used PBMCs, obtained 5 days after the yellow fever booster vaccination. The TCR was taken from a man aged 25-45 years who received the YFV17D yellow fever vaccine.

The CDR3 region is CATTENTGELFF. The CDR3 DNA reads as TGCGCCACCACTGAGAACACCGGGGAGCTGTTTTTT. The rearrangement uses TRBV5-1 and TRBJ2-2; D uncertain. Trimming cost V 9 bases and J 1 base, with 7 bases left between them. There are 12 residues in the CDR3. Germline CDR1 and CDR2: SGHRS and YFSETQ.